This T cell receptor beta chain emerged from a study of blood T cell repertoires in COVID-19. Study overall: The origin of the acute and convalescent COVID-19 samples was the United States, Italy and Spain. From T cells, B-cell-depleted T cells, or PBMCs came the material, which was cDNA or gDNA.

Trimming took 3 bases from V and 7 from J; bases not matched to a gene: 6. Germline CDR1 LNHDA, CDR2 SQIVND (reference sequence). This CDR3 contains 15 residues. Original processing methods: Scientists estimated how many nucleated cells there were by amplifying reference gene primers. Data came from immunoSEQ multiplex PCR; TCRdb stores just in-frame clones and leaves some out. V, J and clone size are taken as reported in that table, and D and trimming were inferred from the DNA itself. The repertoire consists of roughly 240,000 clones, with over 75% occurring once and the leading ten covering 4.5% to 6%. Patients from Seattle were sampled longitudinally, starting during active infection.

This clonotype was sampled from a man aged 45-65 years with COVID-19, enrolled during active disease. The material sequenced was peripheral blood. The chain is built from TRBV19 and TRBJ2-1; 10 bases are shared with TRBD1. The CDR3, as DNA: TGTGCCAGTAGTATGCTGGGACAGGGGTTGAATGAGCAGTTCTTC. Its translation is CASSMLGQGLNEQFF.